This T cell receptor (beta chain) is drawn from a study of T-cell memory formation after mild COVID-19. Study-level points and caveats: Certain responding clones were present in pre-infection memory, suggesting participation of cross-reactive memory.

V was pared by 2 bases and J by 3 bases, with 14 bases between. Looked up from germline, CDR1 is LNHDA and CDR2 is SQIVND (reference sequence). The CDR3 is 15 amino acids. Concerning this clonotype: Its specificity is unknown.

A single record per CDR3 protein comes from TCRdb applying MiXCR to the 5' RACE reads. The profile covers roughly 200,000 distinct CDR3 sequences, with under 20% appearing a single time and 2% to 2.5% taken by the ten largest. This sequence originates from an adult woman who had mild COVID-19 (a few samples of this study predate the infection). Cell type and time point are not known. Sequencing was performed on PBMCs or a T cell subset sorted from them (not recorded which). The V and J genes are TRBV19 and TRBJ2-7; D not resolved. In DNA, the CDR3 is TGTGCCAGTAGTATAAGGCCCGATAACAACTACGAGCAGTACTTC. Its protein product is CASSIRPDNNYEQYF.